Below are 21 T cell receptor beta chains sequenced from a single sample in a study of OX40 agonist ivuxolimab in advanced cancers. Method: immunoSEQ multiplex PCR; TCRdb's copy keeps in-frame clones and lacks some. The sample comprises under 40,000 clones, about 89% of which are singletons, and about 4.9% rests with the top ten. The sample here was CD4+ or CD8+ T cells sorted from blood, taken in a trial of the OX40 agonist ivuxolimab. All receptors derive from an adult with an advanced solid tumor such as melanoma, head and neck, liver or kidney cancer.

This chain links TRBV7-8 with TRBJ2-1, with a weak D call TRBD1 (5 bases). The CDR3 spans 16 residues. Germline CDR1 is SGHVS and CDR2 is FQNEAQ. V gave up 2 bases and J gave up 9 bases, with 20 bases separating them. CDR3 sequence reads: CASSLWAGFRFGEQFF. The DNA of the CDR3 is TGTGCCAGCAGCTTATGGGCAGGGTTTCGTTTCGGTGAGCAGTTCTTC.

This sequence joins TRBV11-2 and TRBJ2-1; D gene ambiguous. Trimming took 3 bases from V and 8 from J, leaving 8 bases between them. CDR1 and CDR2 from the germline V gene are SGHAT and FQNNGV. The CDR3 sequence is 12 residues long. CDR3 sequence reads: CASSFFRDEQFF. The CDR3 coding sequence is TGTGCCAGCAGCTTCTTCCGAGATGAGCAGTTCTTC.

This clone was seen only once. The J gene is TRBJ2-7, the V gene TRBV19, with a possible D match to TRBD1 (6 bases). Germline CDR1 and CDR2: LNHDA and SQIVND (reference sequence). V was clipped by 6 bases and J by 3 bases, with 15 bases between them. The CDR3 extends over 14 amino acids. CDR3 bases: TGTGCCAGTAGCCCTGGACAGTTTTACTACGAGCAGTACTTC. As protein: CASSPGQFYYEQYF.

This chain connects TRBV27 to TRBJ2-6; the D call may be TRBD1 or TRBD2 (5 bases each). V gave up 3 bases and J gave up 9 bases, with 12 bases separating them. Germline CDR1 and CDR2: MNHEY and SMNVEV (reference sequence). The length of the CDR3 is 14 residues. The CDR3 DNA follows: TGTGCCAGCAGTTTCGGAGGAAGGGGCAACGTCCTGACTTTC. This encodes CASSFGGRGNVLTF.

This clone is a singleton in its sample. The chain is built from TRBV6-6 and TRBJ2-5; D unclear. The V and J ends lost 7 bases and 2 bases respectively, with 20 bases between them. Per germline, CDR1 MNHNY and CDR2 SVGAGI (reference sequence). The CDR3 covers 16 residues. The CDR3 nucleotides read TGTGCCAGCACCGTAGGTCCAGCAGCCGGACAAGAGACCCAGTACTTC. Translation: CASTVGPAAGQETQYF.

The CDR3 protein is CASSLVRTGDYEQYF. The CDR3 coding sequence is TGTGCCAGCAGCTTAGTCAGGACAGGGGACTACGAGCAGTACTTC. The gene calls are TRBV7-9 and TRBJ2-7; TRBD1 agrees at 9 bases. This CDR3 spans 15 amino acids. The V and J ends lost 1 base and 3 bases, in that order; junction bases with no gene match: 4. Germline V gene sequence: CDR1 SEHNR, CDR2 FQNEAQ (reference sequence).

The chain employs TRBV2 and TRBJ2-5; 8 bases fit TRBD2. This CDR3 is built from 14 residues. Germline CDR1 is SNHLY and CDR2 is FYNNEI. J was trimmed by 3 bases and V by 8 bases; bases with no gene match: 8. DNA for the CDR3: TGTGCCAGCTCCTACGGGCGGGGGGAAGAGACCCAGTACTTC. Amino acids: CASSYGRGEETQYF.

The chain recombines TRBV27 with TRBJ2-7, with no clear D. Per the germline V gene, CDR1 is MNHEY and CDR2 is SMNVEV (reference sequence). The germline V and J ends were trimmed by 0 bases and 3 bases, with 6 bases remaining between them. The CDR3 totals 13 residues. The DNA of the CDR3 is TGTGCCAGCAGTTTATCAGGGAACTACGAGCAGTACTTC. This sequence encodes CASSLSGNYEQYF.

The chain couples TRBV29-1 to TRBJ2-3; 7 positions match TRBD2. The V gene's germline CDR1 is SQVTM and CDR2 ANQGSEA. This CDR3 has 14 amino acids. The ends lost 3 bases at V and 12 bases at J; junction bases unmatched: 15. The CDR3 region is CSVDPLFRTSSQYF. The DNA of the CDR3 is TGCAGCGTTGACCCCTTGTTCCGGACTAGTTCTCAGTATTTT.

The V call is TRBV27, the J call TRBJ2-1, with a possible D match to TRBD2 (6 bases). CDR3 length equals 13 residues. Trimming took off 5 bases at V and 3 bases at J, with 8 bases between the two ends. Germline V gives CDR1 MNHEY, CDR2 SMNVEV (reference sequence). CDR3 in DNA: TGTGCCAGCAGTGGGGGGTTCTACAATGAGCAGTTCTTC. Protein product: CASSGGFYNEQFF.

This rearrangement joins TRBV5-5 to TRBJ2-2; D tentatively reads TRBD1 or TRBD2 (6 bases each). This CDR3 region has 14 residues. Germline values: CDR1 SGHKS, CDR2 YYEKEE (reference sequence). Trimming stripped 6 bases from V and 5 bases from J, with 14 bases between. This CDR3 is CASTPWGATGELFF. The DNA of the CDR3 is TGTGCCAGCACCCCCTGGGGGGCGACCGGGGAGCTGTTTTTT.

V gene TRBV19 combines with J gene TRBJ2-2; maybe TRBD2 (6 bases). From germline, CDR1 is LNHDA and CDR2 SQIVND (reference sequence). The length of the CDR3 is 17 residues. V lost 4 bases and J lost 3, with 18 bases in between. This CDR3 reads CASSTFGGLRDTGELFF. CDR3 DNA sequence: TGTGCCAGTAGTACTTTCGGGGGACTTCGAGACACCGGGGAGCTGTTTTTT.

This rearrangement joins TRBV7-2 to TRBJ1-2; 9 positions agree with TRBD1. The CDR3 runs to 14 residues. The V and J ends lost 5 bases and 7 bases, in that order; junction bases with no gene match: 8. Germline CDR1 and CDR2: SGHTA and FQGNSA. DNA for the CDR3: TGTGCCAGCAGCCCCAACAGGGGGCTCGCTGGCTACACCTTC. Its translation is CASSPNRGLAGYTF.

The rearrangement joins TRBV5-1 to TRBJ2-2; TRBD1 matches at 10 bases. CDR1 is SGHRS, CDR2 YFSETQ, per germline. The CDR3 spans 16 residues. The J segment lost 10 bases and the V segment lost 2 bases, leaving 11 bases of the junction unmatched. CDR3 region: CASSFPRQGAVVELFF. The CDR3 DNA reads TGCGCCAGCAGCTTCCCGAGACAGGGGGCCGTAGTGGAGCTGTTTTTT. Full variable domain (missing parts from reference TRBV5-1 and TRBJ2-2): KAGVTQTPRYLIKTRGQQVTLSCSPISGHRSVSWYQQTPGQGLQFLFEYFSETQRNKGNFPGRFSGRQFSNSRSEMNVSTLELGDSALYLCASSFPRQGAVVELFFGEGSRLTVL.

The chain recombines TRBV7-9 with TRBJ2-7; D call uncertain. This CDR3 is built from 13 residues. In germline, CDR1 is SEHNR, CDR2 FQNEAQ (reference sequence). V dropped 3 bases and J dropped 0 bases, with 6 bases sitting between them. CDR3 in DNA: TGTGCCAGCAGCTTCCTGAGCTCCTACGAGCAGTACTTC. Its protein product is CASSFLSSYEQYF.

The rearrangement links TRBV6-5 to TRBJ2-7; 12 nucleotides align to TRBD2. The CDR3 is 13 residues long. Germline V gene lookup returns CDR1 MNHEY and CDR2 SVGAGI. V was pared by 5 bases and J by 6 bases, with 2 bases of the junction left unmatched. The CDR3 DNA reads as TGTGCCAGCAGTCCGGGACTAGCGGGCGAGCAGTACGTC. It specifies CASSPGLAGEQYV.

The chain joins TRBV5-5 to TRBJ1-5; the D is unclear. Germline V CDR1 and CDR2: SGHKS, YYEKEE (reference sequence). The V and J ends lost 2 bases and 1 base respectively, with 4 bases between them. This CDR3 has 13 residues. In DNA form, the CDR3 reads TGTGCCAGCAGCTTAGGAAGCAATCAGCCCCAGCATTTT. This codes for CASSLGSNQPQHF.

The V call is TRBV6-5, the J call TRBJ2-7; D not certain. V lost 3 bases and J lost 8, with 20 bases in between. CDR1 and CDR2 from the germline V gene are MNHEY and SVGAGI. The CDR3 spans 15 residues. The CDR3 DNA reads TGTGCCAGCAGTTATTCGAGTGTCCCCCCCCGGCAGCAGTACGTC. Its translation: CASSYSSVPPRQQYV.

This clone was recorded once. This chain joins TRBV6-1 and TRBJ2-1, with 13 bases matching TRBD2. The CDR3 totals 16 residues. Germline assignment: CDR1 MNHNS and CDR2 SASEGT. Trimming cost V 5 bases and J 5 bases; bases outside gene matches: 6. CDR3 coding DNA: TGTGCCAGCAGTAAAGACGGACTAGCGGGAGACAATGAGCAGTTCTTC. Translating it yields CASSKDGLAGDNEQFF.

The rearrangement uses TRBV4-3 and TRBJ2-2; the match to TRBD2 covers 8 bases. The CDR3 contains 15 residues. Germline CDR1 reads LGHNA; CDR2 reads YSLEER. The trim removed 3 bases at V and 8 bases at J, leaving 8 bases unmatched. This CDR3 is CASSQSPGLVGELFF. The CDR3 DNA follows: TGCGCCAGCAGCCAGTCACCGGGACTAGTTGGGGAGCTGTTTTTT.

This clone came up once. V gene TRBV6-6 combines with J gene TRBJ2-2; D call uncertain. The V end lost 5 bases, the J end lost 6 bases, and 16 bases lay between the germline ends. The CDR3 runs 15 residues. The germline V gene has CDR1 MNHNY and CDR2 SVGAGI (reference sequence). CDR3 sequence (DNA): TGTGCCAGCAGTCCCTCCTACGACTTTCCCGGGGAGCTGTTTTTT. Protein product: CASSPSYDFPGELFF.